This note documents a single TCR beta chain sequence. Between the trimmed V and J ends, which lost 2 bases and 4 bases, there was a span of 10 bases. This CDR3 comprises 14 residues. The germline V gene has CDR1 MNHEY and CDR2 SVGEGT. The data originate from a study of blood T cell repertoires in COVID-19. Study-wide context: Samples representing acute and convalescent COVID-19 were sourced from the United States, Italy and Spain. T cells, B-cell-depleted T cells, or PBMCs provided the cDNA or gDNA that served as material.

Per the original data handling: From reference gene primer amplification, estimates of nucleated cell counts were derived. Clones were sequenced by immunoSEQ multiplex PCR, and TCRdb holds only the in-frame ones, with some missing. The D gene and trimming were derived from the DNA, and the V and J assignments and clone size from that table. The sample has roughly 70,000 clones, 84% seen once. This sequence joins TRBV6-2 or TRBV6-3 and TRBJ2-3; possible D gene TRBD2, 5 bases. Source material: peripheral blood. This TCR came from a human donor in a cohort sampled during active COVID-19. CDR3 sequence: CASSYDLRADTQYF. CDR3 in DNA: TGTGCCAGCAGTTACGACCTGCGGGCAGATACGCAGTATTTT.